The following is a T cell receptor beta chain sequence with its context. This clone came up a few times. Its antigen target is currently unknown. Nothing much larger sits one base from this clone, and base qualities are not available. This specimen belongs to a study of cytomegalovirus exposure and HLA in healthy donors (dated 2017 in TCRdb). Some background on the complete study: An earlier analysis of 587 of the donors reported 276 Gb of sequence data and roughly 120 million unique TCR beta sequences obtained from some 200 million T cells. An early release that covered 640 HLA-typed donors contained approximately 300 gigabases of sequencing data and approximately 85 million unique TCR sequences. The genetic ancestry cluster associated with self-reported Caucasian donors included 81% of the approximately 410 genotyped donors. The study was designed to test whether signatures of past pathogen exposure could be identified by cataloging public T cell receptors. The study used immunosequencing to profile the T cell repertoires of several hundred subjects and linked those repertoires to cytomegalovirus serostatus. In addition to the first cohort of 650 to 750 subjects, a separate validation cohort of 120 different subjects was used. High-throughput TCR immunosequencing, statistical association of individual TCRs with disease status, and machine learning were combined to predict cytomegalovirus infection status. A later analysis re-analyzed previously published TCR beta repertoires from 666 donors and added high-resolution HLA genotyping to study TCR occurrence patterns. Rather than using new phenotypic data, the later analysis identified candidate immune exposures from TCR beta sequences and from how often those sequences occurred across donors. An earlier analysis of 500 to 650 of the donors applied high-throughput TCR beta sequencing to assess whether each TCR beta V gene segment acted as functional or pseudogenic. Alongside the repertoire data, information on donor age, sex, ethnicity and CMV serostatus was compiled. A later genetic analysis took genome-wide SNP genotypes for about 65% of the 666 donors and used that subset as a discovery cohort. All discovery cohort repertoires had been generated using a single sequencing platform. HLA typing included class I and class II loci at four-digit resolution. Typing coverage varied by locus: about 620-640 donors for A, B, C, DRB1 and DQB1; some 520 for DQA1; approximately 570 for DPA1; about 450 for DPB1. Four to six DR-DQ haplotypes were handled as single units for association and clustering, since linkage in the cohort was strong. On average, roughly 240,000 unique TCR beta nucleotide sequences were sequenced per donor among 398 genotyped donors of the cohort, with roughly 18% of those sequences being non-productive.

Preparation of the library involved the immunoSEQ multiplex PCR assay. For the multiplex PCR, a mixture combining 60 forward primers for TCR Vbeta segments and 13 reverse primers for TCR Jbeta segments was used. Amplification of the CDR3 region of rearranged TCR beta genes was performed with a multiplex PCR assay on genomic DNA. The Illumina HiSeq System was used to sequence the amplified TCR beta libraries as 87-base-pair reads. The study's own analysis went as follows. A later analysis tallied roughly 78 million unique TCR beta chains across the 600 to 700 repertoires, and some 10 million of those chains were shared by two or more donors. A nearest-neighbor algorithm error-corrected the raw reads and collapsed the reads into unique sequences, merging closely related sequences to remove PCR and sequencing errors. CDR3 sequences were aligned to IMGT reference sequences to assign V, D and J gene segments. For a sequence to be retained, a match of at least six nucleotides to both a V gene segment and a J gene segment was required. A rearrangement counted as productive if the CDR3 had no stop codons and remained in frame with V and J, and every other rearrangement counted as non-productive. Following IMGT convention, CDR3 was defined as the stretch from the second conserved V-encoded cysteine up to the conserved J-encoded phenylalanine. The earlier analysis of a few hundred of the donors excluded sequences that lacked an unambiguous match to a single V gene segment. In an earlier analysis of some 590 of the donors, V segments were called functional above 56.7% productive rearrangements and were called segregating when the between-donor standard deviation exceeded 5%. A statistical classification framework was developed to diagnose cytomegalovirus status using the catalog of TCR beta chain sequences. V and J gene assignment, in a later analysis, came from comparing TCR nucleotide sequences with IMGT/GENE-DB human TR gene sequences. In a later analysis, CDR3 sequences and most-parsimonious VDJ recombination scenarios were assigned using the TCRdist pipeline. In a later analysis, each TCR beta chain was defined by its CDR3 amino acid sequence together with its V-gene family, and reads without a unique V-gene family were excluded. A later analysis removed 450 to 600 highly shared, low-generation-probability nucleotide sequences to deal with suspected cross-contamination and a sequencing artifact. In a later analysis, a clonal expansion index for each public chain was calculated from normalized within-repertoire ranks of inferred template counts. In a later analysis, generation probabilities were computed with a VDJ recombination model fitted to out-of-frame rearrangements, and the resulting probabilities were checked against IGoR. A later analysis scored TCR-TCR, TCR-HLA and TCR-CMV co-occurrence with hypergeometric tests, applying a repertoire-size bias correction to TCR pairs. To estimate false discovery rates, a later analysis permuted the HLA or CMV assignments 20 times. In a later analysis, co-occurring TCRs were grouped using DBSCAN, and TCRdist sequence similarity was added for clustering within HLA-allele-positive subsets. Repertoires with fewer than 30,000 or more than 120,000 public chains were left out of co-occurrence clustering, as were a handful of repertoires with anomalous nucleotide sharing. What TCRdb holds here is the immuneACCESS table cut down to in-frame rearrangements. Part of the clones is not present; checked against another copy, under half of the missing clones reflect an unresolved V gene, and the others are unexplained. V, J and clone size reflect that table, while D and trimming were determined from the DNA. In all, the sample holds some 40,000 clones, and approximately 63% of those were seen once. Around 3.9% of the sample lies in the top ten.

V is cut by 2 bases and J by 3 bases, and the space between the germline ends is 10 bases. Based on the germline V gene, the CDR1 and CDR2 sequences are SGHAT and FQNNGV. The CDR3 numbers 15 residues from cysteine through phenylalanine. Left in the record is the CDR3 DNA by itself, 45 bases read in frame from the first base. The cohort consisted of approximately 670 healthy bone marrow donors. All cohort members were sampled while nominally healthy, although unrecorded immune exposures were likely present. The donor was CMV seronegative and belonged to the group of several hundred seronegative cohort members. Every donor gave a peripheral blood sample, and the peripheral blood mononuclear cells from that sample were used for TCR beta sequencing. Genomic DNA extraction from the blood cell samples was performed with the Qiagen DNeasy Blood Extraction Kit. What the research found in general, with its limitations: A later genetic analysis associated a missense DCLRE1C variant with V-gene and J-gene trimming of TCR beta chains, and an independent cohort replicated the association. Correlated functional status among segregating V segments might be attributable to linkage disequilibrium, but an unknown experimental factor could not be ruled out. Only TCR beta chains were sequenced in this cohort, and the absence of alpha or paired-chain data limited detectable features. A later analysis found that TCR association rates varied across HLA loci, with DRB1 alleles showing the most associated TCRs and HLA-C alleles the fewest. A further reported finding was that TCR beta sequences accurately predicted the HLA-A and HLA-B alleles for most subjects in the first cohort. The 87-base-pair reads could not distinguish some IMGT-functional V segments, including TRBV6-2 and TRBV6-3, so those segments were excluded. Roughly uniform sequencing depth across donors was assumed in presence/absence analyses, although this assumption may not hold. The only immune exposure information available for the cohort was CMV serostatus. The study gave a list of 150 to 200 TCR beta chains associated with cytomegalovirus. In a later analysis, several top co-occurrence clusters were reported to appear linked to parvovirus B19, influenza, CMV and Epstein-Barr virus. Most CMV-associated TCR beta chains appeared to be HLA-restricted in a later analysis, and the HLA associations seemed to be driven largely by CMV exposure. In vitro tests confirmed that a few of the cytomegalovirus-associated TCR beta chains recognize cytomegalovirus antigens. According to the authors, the approach could potentially be generalized to other disease states and immunological phenotypes. Specific HLA alleles were associated with about 17,000 TCR beta sequences at a false discovery rate of 0.05 in a later analysis. Compared with the roughly 720-donor mean, donors in an Asian-associated ancestry cluster had fewer N-insertions in productive TCRs, according to a later genetic analysis. While some public TCRs were present in many individuals, most TCR sequences turned up only very rarely across donors. Strong co-occurrence of HLA alleles, especially DR and DQ, made assigning TCR associations to individual alleles difficult. In a later analysis, HLA-associated TCR beta chains were found to be more clonally expanded and to have lower generation probabilities than equally common non-associated chains. Cytomegalovirus status was reported to be diagnosed by the classifier with high specificity and sensitivity in both the original and validation cohorts. Because HLA typing was missing for some donors at each locus, association tests included only the typed subset. Seventeen rarely observed V segments, including chromosome 9 orphons, were excluded from the earlier analysis of a few hundred of the donors because counts were too low. A cluster of highly shared sequence variants was judged likely to represent a technical artifact of the sequencing pipeline. In an earlier analysis of approximately 590 of the donors, most TCR beta V segments appeared in productive rearrangements about 87% or about 30% of the time, broadly matching IMGT annotations.

Recombination joined TRBV11-2 with TRBJ2-2, with TRBD1 as a weak D call on 7 bases. The sequence derives from a man aged 40-50 years in good health and CMV-seronegative. Sequencing was performed on PBMCs. The nucleotide sequence reads as follows: TGTGCCAGCAGCTTAACAGGGGACTACACCGGGGAGCTGTTTTTT. Its protein reads: CASSLTGDYTGELFF.